The source of this T cell receptor beta chain is a study of T cell responses to AZD1222 COVID-19 vaccine. Study-level findings and limits: Clonal diversity was possibly underestimated, and the donors were mostly white British, with more females.

The ends lost 10 bases at V and 5 bases at J; junction bases unmatched: 6. Per germline, CDR1 LNHDA and CDR2 SQIVND (reference sequence). This CDR3 has 12 residues. Only in-frame clones appear in the TCRdb table, and some are missing; sequencing was by immunoSEQ multiplex PCR. The repertoire holds around 160,000 clones, with 94% as singletons. Note on this clone: The antigen is not known.

The TCR was taken from an adult in good health. The chain joins TRBV19 to TRBJ2-5; TRBD2 matches at 8 bases. The sample in question was peripheral blood, obtained on day 0 of AZD1222 vaccination. This CDR3 is CATSGGAETQYF. In DNA form, the CDR3 reads TGTGCCACTTCGGGGGGGGCCGAGACCCAGTACTTC.